The T cell receptor beta chain described here comes from a study of identical twins (dated by TCRdb to between 2015 and 2016). Turning to the overall study: TCR alpha and beta repertoires from monozygotic twins, unrelated adults of various ages and cord blood were deep-sequenced to test whether fetal clonotypes persist. To rule out contamination, replicate twin experiments were performed at different times with different library preparation protocols. Findings and caveats that apply to the study as a whole: Compared with coincidental sharing between unrelated individuals, out-of-frame TCR alpha sequences shared between twins showed an excess of sequences with low generation probability. Invariant T cells such as MAIT and iNKT could partly confound zero-insertion analyses, though diverse VJ usage argued against this for most clonotypes. Because the same donors could not be followed over many years, the conclusions relied on cross-sectional statistical analysis. In monozygotic twins, out-of-frame TCR alpha sharing was systematically underestimated by recombination models, although the models agreed with sharing between unrelated individuals. Abundant cord blood beta clonotypes had fewer insertions, young adult naive repertoires showed a similar but weaker trend, and memory repertoires showed no such trend. Excess twin sharing in beta out-of-frame sequences was weaker because fewer shared sequences lowered the signal-to-noise ratio.

Note on this clonotype: Its target antigen remains unknown. One junction end disagrees with the germline gene, perhaps due to a read error.

Receptors were amplified or captured by 5' RACE. Sequencer: Illumina HiSeq 2000. A universal primer binding site was introduced by template switching, and a unique molecular identifier was present in the final cDNA, enabling accurate counting of TCR cDNA molecules. Specific primers in the conserved constant-segment region were used to synthesize first-strand cDNA for TCR alpha and beta chains. To control for contamination, every cDNA library carried two barcodes: a SMART-Mk sample barcode plus Illumina barcodes. Two successive PCR steps introduced TruSeq adapter sequences along with Illumina sample barcodes. TCR alpha and beta cDNA libraries were sequenced on the Illumina HiSeq platform with custom primers. The original methods were these. Raw reads were processed with MiGEC to extract unique molecular identifiers, and MiXCR was used to determine CDR3 positions. For each individual, recombination models were inferred using an EM algorithm with the repgenHMM and IGoR tools. Shared clonotype analysis was performed with the tcR package in R, normalizing sharing by the product of cloneset sizes. To study raw recombination free of thymic and clonal selection effects, out-of-frame nonproductive sequences were analyzed. TCRdb's own reprocessing of the public reads used fastp at Q25 and MiXCR and kept productive beta chains. Rows merge per CDR3 protein into single entries with the most common DNA and genes. The V and J calls and clone size come from TCRdb's table, not from the authors' own analysis. The table for this sample lists a few hundred thousand distinct CDR3 sequences; nearly 10% of them were counted only once. The ten largest clones add up to 2.5% to 3% of the sample.

The CDR3 numbers 13 residues from cysteine through phenylalanine. CDR3 DNA only is kept here, 39 bases in frame from base 1. CDR1 and CDR2 are drawn from the germline V gene: SNHLY, FYNNEI. All donors were healthy Caucasians. The twin cohort consisted of three pairs of female monozygotic twins, all aged about 18 to 29 years. RNA for TCR libraries was isolated from peripheral blood mononuclear cells. The data were also submitted as part of a second study, on yellow fever vaccine responses in identical twins. That second publication adds: According to the authors, the vaccine-induced T cell response in identical twins seemed to be partly convergent and partly specific to each individual. In the study, vaccine-responding T cell clones were precisely tracked in identical twins.

The TCR was taken from a woman aged 18-29 years in good health. Source material: PBMCs. The chain is made from TRBV2 and TRBJ2-5; TRBD1 is a weak D gene call, 5 bases matching. Here is the DNA: TGTGCCGGCAGACAGCCTCCAGGGGAGACCCAGTACTTC. It translates to CAGRQPPGETQYF.